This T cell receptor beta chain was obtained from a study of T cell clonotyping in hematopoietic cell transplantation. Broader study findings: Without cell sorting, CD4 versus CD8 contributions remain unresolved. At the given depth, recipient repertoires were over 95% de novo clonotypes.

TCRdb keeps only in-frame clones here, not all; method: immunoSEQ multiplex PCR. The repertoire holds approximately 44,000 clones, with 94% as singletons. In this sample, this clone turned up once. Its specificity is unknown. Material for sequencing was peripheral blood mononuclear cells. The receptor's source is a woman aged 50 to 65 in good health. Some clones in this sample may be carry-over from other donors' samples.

The CDR3 DNA reads as TGTGCTAGTGGTTTCGTAGTCAGCACAGATACGCAGTATTTT. Protein sequence: CASGFVVSTDTQYF. This chain joins TRBV12-5 and TRBJ2-3; D not resolved. The V and J ends lost 3 bases and 0 bases respectively, with 7 bases between them. Germline CDR1 reads LGHNT; CDR2 reads FRNRAP. The CDR3 runs to 14 residues.